These T cell receptor beta chains were read from a single sample in a study of metastatic and nonmetastatic thyroid tumors. TCRdb re-called the PCR reads through MiXCR. The data show more than 8,500 clones, roughly 11% seen once. The sequenced material came from tumor tissue. The receptors were gathered from a female donor with papillary thyroid cancer or a benign thyroid nodule (not recorded which). Some clones in this sample may be carry-over from other donors' samples. The CDR3 runs from the conserved cysteine through the conserved F or W. Fields, in order: D gene, V gene, clone size, J gene, CDR3 protein, CDR3 DNA. The D gene is left open where the match is weak. The size field is filled for only some rows; it gives once, few, many or a size class.

>NA|TRBV5-1|many|TRBJ2-3
CASSLVRPTRLRRDTQYF
TGCGCCAGCAGCTTGGTCCGGCCGACTAGATTAAGGAGAGATACGCAGTATTTT
>NA|TRBV15|few|TRBJ2-7
CATSRDSSLSGEQYF
TGTGCCACCAGCAGAGATTCCTCCCTGTCGGGGGAGCAGTACTTC
>NA|TRBV2|few|TRBJ2-3
CASNKRVRTDTQYF
TGTGCCAGCAATAAGCGGGTACGCACAGATACGCAGTATTTT
>TRBD1|TRBV7-3|many|TRBJ2-2
CASSLITGGTGELFF
TGTGCCAGCAGCTTAATTACAGGGGGAACCGGGGAGCTGTTTTTT
>NA|TRBV18|many|TRBJ1-1
CASSVQGKGTEAFF
TGTGCCAGCTCAGTACAGGGAAAGGGCACTGAAGCTTTCTTT
>NA|TRBV11-1|many|TRBJ2-1
CASSLARSSVNAYNEQFF
TGTGCCAGCAGCTTAGCAAGGTCTAGCGTAAACGCCTACAATGAGCAGTTCTTC
>NA|TRBV2|many|TRBJ2-5
CASSEALQGTKYF
TGTGCCAGCAGTGAAGCGCTTCAGGGGACGAAGTACTTC
>NA|TRBV3-1|many|TRBJ2-2
CASSHHGQNTGELFF
TGTGCCAGCAGCCACCACGGACAGAACACCGGGGAGCTGTTTTTT
>TRBD2|TRBV3-1|many|TRBJ2-1
CASGELAGDNEQFF
TGTGCCAGCGGCGAACTAGCGGGGGACAATGAGCAGTTCTTC
>TRBD1|TRBV7-9|many|TRBJ2-6
CASSTGVTGANVLTF
TGTGCCAGCAGCACAGGGGTTACTGGGGCCAACGTCCTGACTTTC
>NA|TRBV28|NA|TRBJ1-5
CASSYRGTRDQPQHF
TGTGCCAGCAGTTATCGCGGGACTAGGGATCAGCCCCAGCATTTT
>NA|TRBV7-3|many|TRBJ2-1
CASSGGNNEQFF
TGTGCCAGCAGCGGGGGGAACAATGAGCAGTTCTTC
>NA|TRBV6-1|NA|TRBJ2-2
CASRRDLNTGELFF
TGTGCCAGCAGACGCGACCTAAACACCGGGGAGCTGTTTTTT
>NA|TRBV5-1|NA|TRBJ1-1
CATSWDGAEAFF
TGCGCCACCAGCTGGGACGGGGCTGAAGCTTTCTTT
>TRBD2|TRBV9|NA|TRBJ2-2
CASSVGGGLNTGELFF
TGTGCCAGCAGCGTAGGCGGGGGACTTAACACCGGGGAGCTGTTTTTT
>TRBD2|TRBV20-1|many|TRBJ2-2
CSARGGAGGPHTGELFF
TGCAGTGCTAGAGGTGGGGCGGGGGGGCCCCACACCGGGGAGCTGTTTTTT
>TRBD1|TRBV13|many|TRBJ1-6
CASSPGQASFYSPLHF
TGTGCCAGCAGCCCCGGACAGGCCTCCTTCTATTCACCCCTCCACTTT
>TRBD1|TRBV7-9|many|TRBJ2-1
CASSRSGQGLRGFYNEQFF
TGTGCCAGCAGCCGGAGTGGACAGGGCCTGAGGGGGTTTTACAATGAGCAGTTCTTC
>TRBD2|TRBV27|medium-sized|TRBJ2-1
CASYITSTSAGGYNEQFF
TGTGCCAGCTATATCACTAGCACCTCAGCGGGAGGCTACAATGAGCAGTTCTTC
>TRBD2|TRBV11-2|NA|TRBJ2-1
CASNTGLAGYEQFF
TGTGCCAGCAATACGGGACTAGCGGGGTATGAGCAGTTCTTC
>TRBD1|TRBV6-1|medium-sized|TRBJ1-6
CASRADRGNNSPLHF
TGTGCCAGCAGGGCCGACAGGGGCAATAATTCACCCCTCCACTTT
>TRBD1|TRBV11-2|many|TRBJ2-3
CASSLVGTGRMTDTQYF
TGTGCCAGCAGCTTAGTTGGGACAGGCCGGATGACAGATACGCAGTATTTT
>NA|TRBV30|many|TRBJ2-6
CAWRRGATGPGANVLTF
TGTGCCTGGAGAAGGGGAGCCACAGGGCCCGGGGCCAACGTCCTGACTTTC
>NA|TRBV7-3|NA|TRBJ1-2
CASMFGVGMGYGYTF
TGTGCCAGCATGTTCGGGGTGGGGATGGGCTATGGCTACACCTTC
>TRBD2|TRBV11-2|NA|TRBJ2-3
CANMRGGGDTQYF
TGTGCCAACATGCGGGGGGGTGGAGATACGCAGTATTTT
>NA|TRBV29-1|many|TRBJ2-5
CSVVAWQETQYF
TGCAGCGTTGTAGCTTGGCAAGAGACCCAGTACTTC
>NA|TRBV20-1|NA|TRBJ1-2
CSARGPSTGNYGYTF
TGCAGTGCTAGAGGCCCCTCGACAGGCAACTATGGCTACACCTTC
>TRBD2|TRBV5-1|many|TRBJ2-7
CASSWMSSGGSYEQYF
TGCGCCAGCAGCTGGATGTCTAGCGGGGGTTCCTACGAGCAGTACTTC
>NA|TRBV25-1|few|TRBJ2-3
CASSESDRSTDTQYF
TGCGCCAGCAGTGAGTCGGACAGAAGCACAGATACGCAGTATTTT
>NA|TRBV13|many|TRBJ1-4
CASSSAQKTNEKLFF
TGTGCCAGCAGTTCTGCCCAGAAAACTAATGAAAAACTGTTTTTT
>NA|TRBV7-9|many|TRBJ2-1
CASSPTLSSYNEQFF
TGTGCCAGCAGCCCTACCCTGAGCTCCTACAATGAGCAGTTCTTC
>NA|TRBV20-1|many|TRBJ2-1
CSAFRDTYNEQFF
TGCAGTGCTTTTCGGGACACTTACAATGAGCAGTTCTTC
>NA|TRBV7-2|many|TRBJ2-3
CASSLAYSEAVRTQYF
TGTGCCAGCAGCTTAGCCTACTCCGAGGCCGTCCGTACGCAGTATTTT
>NA|TRBV7-4|many|TRBJ1-5
CASRSGPTYSNQPQHF
TGTGCCAGCAGGTCGGGACCGACATATAGCAATCAGCCCCAGCATTTT
>TRBD2|TRBV6-1|medium-sized|TRBJ2-1
CAGTSGIFNEQFF
TGTGCGGGGACTAGCGGGATTTTCAATGAGCAGTTCTTC
>TRBD2|TRBV19|few|TRBJ2-7
CASSIGLADYEQYF
TGTGCCAGTAGTATAGGACTAGCCGACTACGAGCAGTACTTC
>TRBD1|TRBV20-1|many|TRBJ2-4
CSASGTGGVGAKNIQYF
TGCAGTGCTTCCGGGACAGGGGGCGTTGGGGCCAAAAACATTCAGTACTTC
>NA|TRBV30|many|TRBJ1-6
CAWTVYSDSPLHF
TGTGCCTGGACGGTCTACAGCGATTCACCCCTCCACTTT
>NA|TRBV4-1|many|TRBJ1-6
CASSQDRRTNRPYNSPLHF
TGCGCCAGCAGCCAAGATCGAAGGACCAACCGACCCTATAATTCACCCCTCCACTTT
>TRBD2|TRBV5-4|many|TRBJ2-3
CASSLGGRVTDTQYF
TGTGCCAGCAGCTTGGGGGGGAGGGTCACAGATACGCAGTATTTT
>NA|TRBV12-3/TRBV12-4|medium-sized|TRBJ1-1
CASSGVGAFF
TGTGCCAGCAGTGGCGTCGGCGCTTTCTTT
>NA|TRBV30|many|TRBJ1-4
CVWGHPNEKLFF
TGTGTCTGGGGCCACCCAAATGAAAAACTGTTTTTT
>NA|TRBV6-4|NA|TRBJ1-1
CASSPGGGRIGAFF
TGTGCCAGCAGTCCCGGAGGGGGACGGATAGGAGCTTTCTTT
>TRBD1|TRBV2|medium-sized|TRBJ1-3
CASSPGTGYRNTIYF
TGTGCCAGCAGCCCAGGGACAGGCTATAGAAACACCATATATTTT